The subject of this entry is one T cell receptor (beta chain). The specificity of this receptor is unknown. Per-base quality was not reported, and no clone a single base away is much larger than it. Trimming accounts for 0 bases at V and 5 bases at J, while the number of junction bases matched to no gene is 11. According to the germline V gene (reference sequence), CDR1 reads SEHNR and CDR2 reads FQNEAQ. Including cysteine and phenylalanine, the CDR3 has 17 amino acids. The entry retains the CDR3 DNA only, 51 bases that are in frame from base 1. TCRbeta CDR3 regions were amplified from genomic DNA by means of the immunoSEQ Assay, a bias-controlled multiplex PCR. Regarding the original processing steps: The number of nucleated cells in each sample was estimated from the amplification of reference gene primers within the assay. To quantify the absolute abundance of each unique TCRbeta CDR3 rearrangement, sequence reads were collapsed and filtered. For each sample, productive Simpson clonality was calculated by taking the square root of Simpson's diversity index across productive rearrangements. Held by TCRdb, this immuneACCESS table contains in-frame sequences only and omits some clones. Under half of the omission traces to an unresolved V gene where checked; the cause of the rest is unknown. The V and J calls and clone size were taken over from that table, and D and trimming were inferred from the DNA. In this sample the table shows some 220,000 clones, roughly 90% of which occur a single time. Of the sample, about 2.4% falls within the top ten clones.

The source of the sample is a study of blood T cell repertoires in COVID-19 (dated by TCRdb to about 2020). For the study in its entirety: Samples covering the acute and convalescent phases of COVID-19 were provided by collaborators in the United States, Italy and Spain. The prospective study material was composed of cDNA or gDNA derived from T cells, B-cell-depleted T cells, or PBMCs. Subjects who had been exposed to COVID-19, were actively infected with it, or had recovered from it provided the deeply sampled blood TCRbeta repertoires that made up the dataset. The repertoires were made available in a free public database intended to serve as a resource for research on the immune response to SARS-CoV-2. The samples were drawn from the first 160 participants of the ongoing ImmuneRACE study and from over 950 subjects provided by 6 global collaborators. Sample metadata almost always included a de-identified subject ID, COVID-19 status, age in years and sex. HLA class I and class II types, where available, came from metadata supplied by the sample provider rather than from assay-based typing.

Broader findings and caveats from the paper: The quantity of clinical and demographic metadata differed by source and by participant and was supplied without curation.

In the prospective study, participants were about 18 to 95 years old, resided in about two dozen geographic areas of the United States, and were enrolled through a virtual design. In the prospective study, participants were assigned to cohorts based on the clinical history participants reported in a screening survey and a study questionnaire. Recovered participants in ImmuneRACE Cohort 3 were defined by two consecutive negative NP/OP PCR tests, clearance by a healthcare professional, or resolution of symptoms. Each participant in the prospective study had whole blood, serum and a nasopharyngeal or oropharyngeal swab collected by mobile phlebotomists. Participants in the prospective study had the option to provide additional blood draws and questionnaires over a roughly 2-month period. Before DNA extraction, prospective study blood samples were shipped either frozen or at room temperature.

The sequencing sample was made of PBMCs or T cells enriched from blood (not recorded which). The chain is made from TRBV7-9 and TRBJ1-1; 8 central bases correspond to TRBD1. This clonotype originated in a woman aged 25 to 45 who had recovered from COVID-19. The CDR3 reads CASSLAPVRGRNTEAFF. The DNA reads TGTGCCAGCAGCTTAGCGCCTGTCAGGGGGCGAAATACTGAAGCTTTCTTT.